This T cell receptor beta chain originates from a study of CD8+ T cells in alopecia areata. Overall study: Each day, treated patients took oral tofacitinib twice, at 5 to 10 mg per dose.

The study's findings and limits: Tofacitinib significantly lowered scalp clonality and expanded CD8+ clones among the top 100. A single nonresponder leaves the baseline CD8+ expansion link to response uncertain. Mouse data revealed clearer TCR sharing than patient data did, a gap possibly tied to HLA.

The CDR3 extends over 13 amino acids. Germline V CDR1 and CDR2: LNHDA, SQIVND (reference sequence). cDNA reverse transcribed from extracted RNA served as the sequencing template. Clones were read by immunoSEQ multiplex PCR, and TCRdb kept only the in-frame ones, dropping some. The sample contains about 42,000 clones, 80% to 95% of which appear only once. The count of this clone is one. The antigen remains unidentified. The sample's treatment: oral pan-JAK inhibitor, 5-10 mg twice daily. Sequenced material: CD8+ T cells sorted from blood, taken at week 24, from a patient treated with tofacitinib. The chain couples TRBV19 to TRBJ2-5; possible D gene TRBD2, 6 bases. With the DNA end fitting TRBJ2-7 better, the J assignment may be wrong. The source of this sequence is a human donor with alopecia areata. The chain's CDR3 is CASSSGIGYEQYF. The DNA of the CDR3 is TGTGCCAGTAGTAGCGGGATTGGCTACGAGCAGTACTTC.